Listed here is a single TCR beta chain. This clone was seen just once. This clone's antigen is unknown. Qualities for individual bases were not recorded, and no much larger clone is one base off. The donors were healthy, HIV-negative adults who had no recently reported acute infections or vaccinations. Only Caucasian adults living in Nashville, Tennessee, USA were represented among the donors. CD4+ T cells were enriched by magnetic negative selection; naive cells were then positively selected on CD45RA, and the negative fraction formed the memory subset. After blood collection by leukapheresis, PBMCs were isolated using Ficoll-Histopaque density gradient centrifugation and then cryopreserved in the vapor phase of liquid nitrogen. Purity and quantity of every magnetically sorted T cell population were checked by analytical flow cytometry. Genomic DNA was isolated from every sorted fraction and measured by UV absorbance on a Nanodrop 2000c.

Using the deep immunoSEQ assay, multiplex PCR amplified TCR CDR3 regions from genomic DNA. Extracted genomic DNA from each cell subset was distributed evenly across all wells of several immunoSEQ 96-well plates, and each plate was treated as a replicate. For sorted subsets, each replicate PCR was loaded with 200 ng genomic DNA, equivalent to about 30,000 T cell genomes. Purified libraries were quantified with a Qubit 3.0 fluorometer, sized on a Bioanalyzer 2100, and re-quantified with the KAPA Library Quantification kit. Every immunoSEQ 96-well plate was sequenced on a dedicated single-read 150-cycle Illumina NextSeq 550 flow cell. The study's processing was this. Because the immunoSEQ output included only junctional sequences and no quality scores, the filtering could not be the same as the filtering used for full-length reads. Sequences were annotated with PyIR, a Python wrapper for IgBLAST v1.9, and V/J genes and CDR3 were assigned using IMGT germline references. Any read was removed if the V/J assignment was weak (E-value above 1e-6), the CDR3 was missing, or the read contained stop codons, out-of-frame junctions, or ambiguous translated residues. V3J clonotypes were defined as sequences sharing an identical inferred V gene, J gene, and CDR3 amino acid sequence. To compute the percentage overlap between repertoires, the number of shared unique clonotypes was divided by the size of the smaller repertoire. Repertoire richness was assessed with RTK rarefaction, the Chao1 estimator, and Recon v2.1 estimates of unobserved clonotypes. For all TCRbeta clonotypes obtained by the gDNA method from a few donors, generation probabilities were computed with OLGA. TCRdb provides this immuneACCESS table in a form limited to in-frame rearrangements. Some clones are lacking; in checked studies, under half of them reflect an unresolved V gene, and why the rest are absent is not known. V and J calls and clone size come straight from that table; D and trimming were deduced from the DNA. In all, the sample holds about 230,000 clones, and approximately 65% of those were seen once. The top ten constitute 11% of the sample.

This sample is drawn from a study of shared clonotypes between healthy human individuals (dated by TCRdb to 2020 to 2021). Some background on the complete study: The cohort included three men and a couple of women between 18 and 49 years of age. Different laboratories and diverse techniques were used to prepare libraries and sequence TCR repertoires, to increase sequencing depth and limit assay-specific biases. Per donor, leukapheresis produced somewhere between about 0.94 and 8.9 billion PBMCs. To estimate repertoire size and how much clonotype sharing occurs between individuals, the study deeply sequenced the blood TCR repertoires of 5 or 6 healthy adults. For each donor, three plates each were used for CD4 naive and CD4 memory, two plates were used for CD8 naive, and one plate was used for CD8 memory. What the study reported, not specific to this receptor: Because the study included only a small number of donors, the genetic and exposure-history diversity represented was limited. Across a handful of donors, around 5.4% of naive CD4, approximately 3.5% of naive CD8, 2% to 2.5% of memory CD4, and about 0.4% of memory CD8 clonotypes were shared. Incomplete sequencing was indicated by rarefaction of sorted-subset datasets, despite the large sequencing depth. Pairwise subsampling indicated that sequencing depth was expected to affect the degree of clonotype sharing among donors. Higher generation probabilities were observed for clonotypes shared by all four sorted-subset donors than for non-shared clonotypes. Naive subsets generally had larger estimated clonotype richness than memory subsets. Sampling was restricted to blood, and TCR repertoires in tissue are likely to differ from TCR repertoires in blood.

Taken from the germline V gene, the CDR1 and CDR2 loops are SGHDT and YYEEEE. There are 13 amino acids in the CDR3, from cysteine to phenylalanine inclusive. This entry keeps only the CDR3 DNA: 39 bases, framed from base 1. V gives up 3 bases and J gives up 5 bases, and the segment between their germline ends measures 10 bases. Here the chain combines TRBV5-6 and TRBJ2-3, with the D segment possibly TRBD1 or TRBD2, each aligning over 5 bases. This clonotype was obtained from a man aged 25-45 years in good health. The sample comprised memory CD4+ T cells sorted from blood. The sample's cell subset or site label, in plain terms: CD45RA-negative fraction. The CDR3 protein is CASSWDRRDTQYF. The sequenced DNA is TGTGCCAGCAGCTGGGACCGACGAGATACGCAGTATTTT.